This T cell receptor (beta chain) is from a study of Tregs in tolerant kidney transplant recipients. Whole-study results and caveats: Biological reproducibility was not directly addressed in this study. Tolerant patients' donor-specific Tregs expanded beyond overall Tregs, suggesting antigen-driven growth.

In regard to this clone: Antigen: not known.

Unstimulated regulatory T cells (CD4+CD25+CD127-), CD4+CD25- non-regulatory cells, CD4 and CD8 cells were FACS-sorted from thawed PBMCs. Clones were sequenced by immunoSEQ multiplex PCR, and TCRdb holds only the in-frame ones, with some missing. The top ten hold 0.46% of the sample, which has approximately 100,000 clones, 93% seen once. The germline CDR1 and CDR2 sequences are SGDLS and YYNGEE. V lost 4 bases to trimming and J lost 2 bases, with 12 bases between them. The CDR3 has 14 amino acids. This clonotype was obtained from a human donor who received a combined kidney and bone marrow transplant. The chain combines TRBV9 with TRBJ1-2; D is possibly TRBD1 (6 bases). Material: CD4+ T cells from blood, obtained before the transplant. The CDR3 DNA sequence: TGTGCCAGCAGCCCCCAAGGGGGAAACTATGGCTACACCTTC. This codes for CASSPQGGNYGYTF.